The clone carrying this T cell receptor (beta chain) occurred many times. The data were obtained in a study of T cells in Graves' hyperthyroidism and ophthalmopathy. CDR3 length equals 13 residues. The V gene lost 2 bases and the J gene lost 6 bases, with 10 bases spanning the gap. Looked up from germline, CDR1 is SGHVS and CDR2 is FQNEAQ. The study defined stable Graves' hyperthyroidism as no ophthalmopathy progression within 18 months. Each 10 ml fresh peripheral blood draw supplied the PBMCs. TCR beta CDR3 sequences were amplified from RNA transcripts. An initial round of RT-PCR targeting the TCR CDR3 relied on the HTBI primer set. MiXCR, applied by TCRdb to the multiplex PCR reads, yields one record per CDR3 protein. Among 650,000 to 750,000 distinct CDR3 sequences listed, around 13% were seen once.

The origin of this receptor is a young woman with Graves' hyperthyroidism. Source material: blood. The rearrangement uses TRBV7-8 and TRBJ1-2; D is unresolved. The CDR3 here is CASSLLRLHGYTF. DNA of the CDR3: TGTGCCAGCAGCTTATTGCGACTGCATGGCTACACCTTC.